This T cell receptor (beta chain) came from a study of blood T cell repertoires in COVID-19 (dated by TCRdb to about 2020). Regarding the research as a whole: The collaborator samples originated in the United States, Italy and Spain and spanned the acute and convalescent phases of COVID-19. The material from the prospective study consisted of cDNA or gDNA derived from T cells, B-cell-depleted T cells, or PBMCs. Deeply sampled blood TCRbeta repertoires from subjects exposed to, actively infected with, or recovered from COVID-19 were included in the dataset. The repertoires were made available in a free public database intended to serve as a resource for research on the immune response to SARS-CoV-2. Samples were obtained from the ongoing ImmuneRACE study (first 160 participants) and from roughly 1,300 subjects provided by 6 global collaborators. Sample metadata almost always included a de-identified subject ID, COVID-19 status, age in years and sex. HLA class I and class II types, where available, came from metadata supplied by the sample provider rather than from assay-based typing.

TCRbeta CDR3 regions were amplified from genomic DNA by means of the immunoSEQ Assay, a bias-controlled multiplex PCR. The authors' analysis ran thus. The number of nucleated cells in each sample was estimated from the amplification of reference gene primers within the assay. To quantify the absolute abundance of each unique TCRbeta CDR3 rearrangement, sequence reads were collapsed and filtered. For each sample, productive Simpson clonality was calculated by taking the square root of Simpson's diversity index across productive rearrangements. The table comes from immuneACCESS by way of TCRdb, which keeps in-frame sequences with V and J called. Part of the clones is missing from these tables; in studies checked, under half for an unresolved V gene and the rest for unknown reasons. V and J calls and clone size are as listed in that table; D and trimming were resolved from the DNA. This sample lists about 220,000 clones; over 75% were detected once. Of the sample, more than 2% falls within the top ten clones.

At one collaborating source in Seattle, patients were enrolled during active infection and were followed longitudinally through the course of disease. The collaborating institutions used their own protocols to collect whole blood in K2EDTA tubes. For TCRbeta analysis, collaborators shipped samples as frozen whole blood, isolated PBMCs, or DNA extracted from either of those sample types. V is cut back by 4 bases and J by 2 bases, with 10 bases in the junction unmatched. Spanning cysteine to phenylalanine, the CDR3 consists of 16 amino acids. The only DNA kept is the CDR3, 48 bases in frame from the first base. From a lookup of the germline V gene (reference sequence), CDR1 and CDR2 are LNHDA and SQIVND. A single count supports this clone. The specificity of this receptor is unknown. There are no base qualities to consult, and no much larger clone falls within one base. The study at large found these results: Clinical and demographic metadata were provided uncurated, with the amount varying by source and participant.

The V and J genes are TRBV19 and TRBJ1-1; 7 middle bases align to TRBD1. The sequencing sample was made of peripheral blood. The clonotype was recovered from a woman in her sixties or seventies with COVID-19, enrolled during active disease. The base sequence is TGTGCCAGTAGTACACTCCCGGGACAGAGCAACACTGAAGCTTTCTTT. The resulting protein is CASSTLPGQSNTEAFF. The CDR3 plus the reference TRBV19 and TRBJ1-1 genes for the other parts give the full variable domain: DGGITQSPKYLFRKEGQNVTLSCEQNLNHDAMYWYRQDPGQGLRLIYYSQIVNDFQKGDIAEGYSVSREKKESFPLTVTSAQKNPTAFYLCASSTLPGQSNTEAFFGQGTRLTVV.